This entry lists 25 T cell receptor beta chains sequenced from one sample in a study of blood T cell repertoires in COVID-19. Produced via immunoSEQ multiplex PCR; TCRdb's table is partial and in-frame only. The data hold some 320,000 clones, with roughly 89% observed a single time. Sequencing was performed on PBMCs or T cells enriched from blood (not recorded which). The receptors come from a man aged 60-69 years who had recovered from COVID-19.

V is TRBV7-6 and J is TRBJ2-2, with TRBD1 matching over 7 bases. The germline CDR1 and CDR2 sequences are SGHVS and FNYEAQ. The CDR3 extends over 16 amino acids. J gave up 1 base and V 5 bases, and 7 bases lay outside the gene matches. The DNA for the CDR3 is TGTGCCAGCAGCAAAGGGACAGCACAGAACACCGGGGAGCTGTTTTTT. This gives the protein CASSKGTAQNTGELFF.

The chain has TRBV5-1 and TRBJ2-5, with 7 bases fitting TRBD2. The V gene end was trimmed by 6 bases and the J gene end by 4 bases; junction bases not matched to a gene: 3. Germline V lookup: CDR1 SGHRS, CDR2 YFSETQ. The length of the CDR3 is 12 residues. CDR3 loop: CASTERGETQYF. CDR3 nucleotides: TGCGCCAGCACCGAGCGGGGAGAGACCCAGTACTTC.

The chain couples TRBV5-1 to TRBJ1-5; TRBD1 agrees at 9 bases. Trimming removed 4 bases from V and 7 bases from J; junction bases left unmatched: 6. Looked up from germline, CDR1 is SGHRS and CDR2 is YFSETQ. The CDR3 is 14 residues long. In DNA form, the CDR3 reads TGCGCCAGCAGCCAATGGACAGGGGCCCAGCCCCAGCATTTT. Amino acids: CASSQWTGAQPQHF.

This clone turned up a few times. This chain uses TRBV6-5 with TRBJ2-7; D is unresolved. This CDR3 contains 11 residues. Germline V CDR1 and CDR2: MNHEY, SVGAGI. Trimming took 4 bases from V and 3 from J, leaving 4 bases between them. The CDR3, as DNA: TGTGCCAGCAGTTCTAACTACGAGCAGTACTTC. This gives the protein CASSSNYEQYF.

The V gene is TRBV7-9, the J gene TRBJ2-5; D unclear. The V end lost 5 bases, the J end lost 3 bases, and 16 bases lay between the germline ends. CDR3 size: 15 residues. Germline CDR1 SEHNR, CDR2 FQNEAQ (reference sequence). CDR3 residues: CASSPPGYGEETQYF. The CDR3 DNA sequence: TGTGCCAGCAGCCCCCCCGGCTACGGAGAAGAGACCCAGTACTTC.

The V and J genes are TRBV21-1 and TRBJ2-1; the table's D gene call, TRBD2, was not cross checked with the DNA. TRBV21-1 is a recognized pseudogene. CDR3 size: 13 residues. CDR3 nucleotides: TGTGCCAGCAGCAAGGAGCGAGACAATGAGCAGTTCTTC. It translates to CASSKERDNEQFF.

This chain links TRBV11-2 with TRBJ2-7; D unresolved. Germline CDR1 SGHAT, CDR2 FQNNGV. V lost 1 base to trimming and J lost 5 bases, with 9 bases between them. The CDR3 is 13 residues long. The CDR3 DNA reads TGTGCCAGCAGCTTAGTTATGTCTAACGAGCAGTACTTC. This sequence encodes CASSLVMSNEQYF.

The chain carries TRBV5-1 and TRBJ1-4; D uncertain. The CDR3 extends over 13 amino acids. Trimming stripped 0 bases from V and 5 bases from J, with 5 bases between. CDR1 and CDR2 from the germline V gene are SGHRS and YFSETQ. CDR3 sequence (DNA): TGCGCCAGCAGCTTGGTAGCGAATGAAAAACTGTTTTTT. As protein: CASSLVANEKLFF.

This chain uses TRBV19 with TRBJ2-7; 9 bases agree with TRBD1. In germline, CDR1 is LNHDA, CDR2 SQIVND (reference sequence). This CDR3 contains 13 residues. V lost 10 bases, J lost 4 bases, and 8 bases stayed unmatched. DNA of the CDR3: TGTGCCACCAAAGGGACAGGGACTTACGAGCAGTACTTC. Translated, it gives CATKGTGTYEQYF.

J is TRBJ2-7 and V is TRBV10-2, with D perhaps matching TRBD2 (5 bases). This CDR3 comprises 14 residues. The ends were cut back, 5 bases at V and 3 bases at J, with 14 bases in the middle. Per germline, CDR1 WSHSY and CDR2 SAAADI. The CDR3 is CASSPHGVDYEQYF. The CDR3 DNA follows: TGCGCCAGCAGTCCTCACGGGGTCGACTACGAGCAGTACTTC.

The chain employs TRBV7-9 and TRBJ1-1; 11 bases map to TRBD1. Germline CDR1 and CDR2: SEHNR and FQNEAQ (reference sequence). This CDR3 comprises 17 residues. V was pared by 5 bases and J by 4 bases, with 12 bases of the junction left unmatched. This CDR3 is CASSLGQGAREGTEAFF. As DNA, the CDR3 is TGTGCCAGCAGCCTTGGACAGGGGGCACGGGAGGGCACTGAAGCTTTCTTT.

The rearrangement joins TRBV29-1 to TRBJ1-4; D not certain. V lost 5 bases and J lost 7, with 14 bases in between. Germline CDR1 reads SQVTM; CDR2 reads ANQGSEA. CDR3 size: 13 residues. The CDR3 region has the DNA TGCAGCGTTACAGACCACGATGGTGAAAAACTGTTTTTT. Protein product: CSVTDHDGEKLFF.

This clone was observed once. The V call is TRBV6-5, the J call TRBJ2-7; 7 bases are a match to TRBD1. The CDR3 totals 14 residues. Germline CDR1 reads MNHEY; CDR2 reads SVGAGI. V lost 4 bases and J lost 7; bases outside the gene matches: 10. CDR3 sequence reads: CASSSGTETREQYF. As DNA, the CDR3 is TGTGCCAGCAGTTCCGGGACAGAAACGAGAGAGCAGTACTTC.

The chain carries TRBV28 and TRBJ2-1, with 9 bases fitting TRBD1. The length of the CDR3 is 15 residues. V was pared by 6 bases and J by 6 bases, with 9 bases of the junction left unmatched. Germline-derived CDR1 and CDR2 are MDHEN and SYDVKM. Written as DNA, the CDR3 is TGTGCCAGCAGCCACGCCGGGACAGGGTCCAATGAGCAGTTCTTC. Protein: CASSHAGTGSNEQFF.

The chain has TRBV20-1 and TRBJ2-7; the D gene is possibly TRBD2 (5 bases). The germline gives CDR1 DFQATT, CDR2 SNEGSKA (reference sequence). Trimming took 3 bases from V and 4 from J, leaving 10 bases between them. The CDR3 is 12 residues long. CDR3 loop: CSASFRDYEQYF. CDR3 DNA sequence: TGCAGTGCTAGTTTCCGGGATTACGAGCAGTACTTC.

The chain is built from TRBV6-5 and TRBJ2-3; TRBD2 agrees at 7 bases. Germline loops: CDR1 MNHEY, CDR2 SVGAGI. J was trimmed by 7 bases and V by 0 bases; bases with no gene match: 4. This CDR3 is built from 14 residues. CDR3 bases: TGTGCCAGCAGTTACTCGGGGAGGGCCAATACGCAGTATTTT. This gives the protein CASSYSGRANTQYF.

This sequence joins TRBV7-9 and TRBJ1-4; 8 bases fit TRBD1. Trimming removed 3 bases from V and 3 bases from J; junction bases left unmatched: 3. Germline loops: CDR1 SEHNR, CDR2 FQNEAQ (reference sequence). The CDR3 sequence is 15 residues long. CDR3 coding DNA: TGTGCCAGCAGCTTCGGGACAGGTCCTAATGAAAAACTGTTTTTT. This codes for CASSFGTGPNEKLFF.

The V and J genes are TRBV28 and TRBJ1-6; 7 bases fit TRBD1. Germline assignment: CDR1 MDHEN and CDR2 SYDVKM. With 2 bases clipped from V and 8 bases from J, the junction kept 3 bases outside the gene matches. This CDR3 contains 14 residues. This chain's CDR3 is CASSLDREYSPLHF. In DNA form, the CDR3 reads TGTGCCAGCAGTTTAGACAGGGAATATTCACCCCTCCACTTT.

The genes are TRBV5-1 and TRBJ1-1; no clear D. Germline V gives CDR1 SGHRS, CDR2 YFSETQ. The CDR3 runs 12 residues. Deletions cut 0 bases from V and 2 bases from J, with 2 bases between. The CDR3 loop reads CASSLANTEAFF. Here the CDR3 DNA reads TGCGCCAGCAGCTTGGCTAACACTGAAGCTTTCTTT.

V and J are TRBV7-6 and TRBJ2-7, with D perhaps TRBD2 (6 bases). Deletions cut 8 bases from V and 4 bases from J, with 18 bases between. The CDR3 covers 14 residues. The germline V gene has CDR1 SGHVS and CDR2 FNYEAQ. This chain's CDR3 is CASLWGVAEYEQYF. The DNA of the CDR3 is TGTGCCAGCCTCTGGGGGGTAGCGGAATACGAGCAGTACTTC.

The rearrangement links TRBV7-9 to TRBJ2-3; D possibly corresponds to TRBD2 (5 bases). The V and J ends lost 2 bases and 2 bases respectively, with 17 bases between them. Germline CDR1 and CDR2: SEHNR and FQNEAQ (reference sequence). The CDR3 length is 17 residues. The CDR3 region has the DNA TGTGCCAGCAGCTTAACCCAGCGGACGGTGGCCACAGATACGCAGTATTTT. This codes for CASSLTQRTVATDTQYF. The whole variable domain, remainder taken from reference TRBV7-9 and TRBJ2-3, is DTGVSQNPRHKITKRGQNVTFRCDPISEHNRLYWYRQTLGQGPEFLTYFQNEAQLEKSRLLSDRFSAERPKGSFSTLEIQRTEQGDSAMYLCASSLTQRTVATDTQYFGPGTRLTVL.

V gene TRBV7-2 combines with J gene TRBJ2-1, with 14 bases fitting TRBD2. V was pared by 5 bases and J by 6 bases, with 15 bases of the junction left unmatched. The CDR3 covers 19 residues. Germline V lookup: CDR1 SGHTA, CDR2 FQGNSA. The DNA of the CDR3 is TGTGCCAGCAGCCCCGCACGGGGACTAGCGGGAGAGCGGGGCAATGAGCAGTTCTTC. Translated, it gives CASSPARGLAGERGNEQFF.

The chain links TRBV5-5 to TRBJ2-1; D not certain. Germline V lookup: CDR1 SGHKS, CDR2 YYEKEE (reference sequence). The length of the CDR3 is 15 residues. V was pared by 1 base and J by 0 bases, with 8 bases between. The DNA for the CDR3 is TGTGCCAGCAGCTTGTTACCCAGCTCCTACAATGAGCAGTTCTTC. It translates to CASSLLPSSYNEQFF.

This clone was seen more than once but under ten times. The V and J genes are TRBV30 and TRBJ1-2, with TRBD1 identical over 9 bases. The CDR3 spans 13 residues. In germline, CDR1 is GTSNPN, CDR2 SVGIG (reference sequence). The J segment lost 8 bases and the V segment lost 0 bases, leaving 4 bases of the junction unmatched. CDR3 sequence (DNA): TGTGCCTGGAGTGTACAGGGGGCAGGAGGCTACACCTTC. Translating gives CAWSVQGAGGYTF.

The rearrangement joins TRBV5-6 to TRBJ2-7, with 9 bases lining up with TRBD2. This CDR3 has 12 amino acids. CDR1 and CDR2 (germline): SGHDT, YYEEEE. This chain's CDR3 is CASGSYLYEQYF. CDR3 in DNA: TGTGCTAGCGGGAGCTACCTCTACGAGCAGTACTTC.